The next 25 T cell receptor beta chains were all read from a single sample in a study of beta chain features in type 1 diabetes. The entirety of the isolated RNA underwent reverse transcription, so expressed TCRB transcripts were sequenced. Here immunoSEQ multiplex PCR was the method, and the copy in TCRdb shows in-frame clones only, minus some. The table lists some 150,000 clones, approximately 10% of them singletons. Specimen: central memory CD4+ T cells from blood. The receptor source for this set is a young man in good health.

This clone appeared many times. The chain joins TRBV29-1 to TRBJ2-5, with a tentative D call TRBD1 (5 bases). Per the germline V gene, CDR1 is SQVTM and CDR2 is ANQGSEA. The CDR3 is 14 residues long. Trimming cost V 4 bases and J 7 bases, with 19 bases left between them. As DNA, the CDR3 is TGCAGCGTTGCGTTTCGGACACCTTCCGTGACCCAGTACTTC. Protein product: CSVAFRTPSVTQYF.

V gene TRBV29-1 combines with J gene TRBJ2-5, with D perhaps matching TRBD1 (6 bases). The CDR3 extends over 11 amino acids. V dropped 7 bases and J dropped 11 bases, with 17 bases sitting between them. Germline V gene data show CDR1 as SQVTM and CDR2 as ANQGSEA. This CDR3 reads CSASTAGEQYF. In DNA form, the CDR3 reads TGCAGCGCCTCGACAGCAGGGGAGCAGTACTTC.

This clone has only a few counts. The chain recombines TRBV6-1 with TRBJ2-1; D gene ambiguous. The germline V gene has CDR1 MNHNS and CDR2 SASEGT. The V gene lost 5 bases and the J gene lost 8 bases, with 7 bases spanning the gap. This CDR3 has 11 residues. The CDR3 nucleotides are TGTGCCAGCAGTCCTTACCATGAGCAGTTCTTC. Its translation is CASSPYHEQFF.

This clone was found many times. The chain combines TRBV2 with TRBJ2-7; 8 bases are shared with TRBD1. V lost 3 bases to trimming and J lost 4 bases; unmatched junction nucleotides: 5. The germline V gene has CDR1 SNHLY and CDR2 FYNNEI. This CDR3 has 14 residues. The DNA for the CDR3 is TGTGCCAGCAGTGACAGGACAGGGCCGTACGAGCAGTACTTC. Its protein is CASSDRTGPYEQYF.

This clone was seen a handful of times. This chain connects TRBV7-2 to TRBJ1-1; D remains ambiguous. This CDR3 spans 13 amino acids. CDR1 and CDR2 from the germline V gene are SGHTA and FQGNSA. The V and J ends lost 5 bases and 3 bases respectively, with 10 bases between them. CDR3 in DNA: TGTGCCAGCAGCCTACAAAGAGACACTGAAGCTTTCTTT. Protein product: CASSLQRDTEAFF.

The genes are TRBV14 and TRBJ2-2; D is unclear. This CDR3 is built from 14 residues. Germline lookup yields CDR1 SGHDN and CDR2 FVKESK. Trimming took off 4 bases at V and 7 bases at J, with 13 bases between the two ends. The CDR3 is CASSRSRSGGELFF. CDR3 coding DNA: TGTGCCAGCAGCCGTTCAAGATCTGGCGGGGAGCTGTTTTTT. Using reference TRBV14 and TRBJ2-2 for the parts outside the CDR3, the full variable domain is EAGVTQFPSHSVIEKGQTVTLRCDPISGHDNLYWYRRVMGKEIKFLLHFVKESKQDESGMPNNRFLAERTGGTYSTLKVQPAELEDSGVYFCASSRSRSGGELFFGEGSRLTVL.

The genes are TRBV28 and TRBJ1-1; D is possibly TRBD1 (5 bases). Germline V gene lookup returns CDR1 MDHEN and CDR2 SYDVKM. The CDR3 totals 16 residues. The ends were cut back, 5 bases at V and 4 bases at J, with 20 bases in the middle. As DNA, the CDR3 is TGTGCCAGCAGTCCTATGCTGGGGCGGGGGGTCACTGAAGCTTTCTTT. Amino acid sequence: CASSPMLGRGVTEAFF.

The rearrangement uses TRBV9 and TRBJ1-6; D remains ambiguous. The V end was cut by 1 base, the J end by 7 bases, with 15 bases between. This CDR3 contains 16 residues. Germline V gene sequence: CDR1 SGDLS, CDR2 YYNGEE. CDR3 amino acids: CASSVRPDSGNSPLHF. DNA of the CDR3: TGTGCCAGCAGCGTAAGACCCGATTCGGGGAATTCACCCCTCCACTTT.

In this sample, this clone turned up a few times. The rearrangement uses TRBV5-1 and TRBJ1-1, with a tentative D call TRBD1 (5 bases). Germline CDR1 and CDR2: SGHRS and YFSETQ. The CDR3 extends over 17 amino acids. The ends were cut back, 4 bases at V and 1 base at J, with 20 bases in the middle. The CDR3 sequence is CASSPTTSDSRNTEAFF. In nucleotides, the CDR3 is TGCGCCAGCAGCCCTACGACAAGCGACAGTAGGAACACTGAAGCTTTCTTT. Using reference TRBV5-1 and TRBJ1-1 for the parts outside the CDR3, the full variable domain is KAGVTQTPRYLIKTRGQQVTLSCSPISGHRSVSWYQQTPGQGLQFLFEYFSETQRNKGNFPGRFSGRQFSNSRSEMNVSTLELGDSALYLCASSPTTSDSRNTEAFFGQGTRLTVV.

The table lists this clone with a few counts. The chain has TRBV7-2 and TRBJ2-1; 8 bases fit TRBD1. The CDR3 spans 15 residues. Trimming at V came to 4 bases and at J to 0 bases, leaving 2 bases not matched to a gene. Germline lookup yields CDR1 SGHTA and CDR2 FQGNSA. The CDR3 region is CASSSDRASYNEQFF. The CDR3 DNA follows: TGTGCCAGCAGCTCGGACAGGGCCTCCTACAATGAGCAGTTCTTC.

Only a few counts were recorded for this clone. This chain joins TRBV7-2 and TRBJ1-2; tentative D call: TRBD1 (5 bases). V shed 2 bases and J shed 3 bases, with 25 bases lying between them. The germline CDR1 and CDR2 sequences are SGHTA and FQGNSA. The CDR3 extends over 19 amino acids. The CDR3 here is CASSLIGVGEYSIHYGYTF. CDR3 coding DNA: TGTGCCAGCAGCTTAATAGGGGTCGGTGAATATTCTATACACTATGGCTACACCTTC.

The sample holds a few counts of this clone. V usage is TRBV7-2 and J usage is TRBJ1-4; 7 nucleotides match TRBD1. Germline loops: CDR1 SGHTA, CDR2 FQGNSA. Losses at the gene ends were 5 bases for V and 8 bases for J; bases not matched to a gene: 11. CDR3 length: 15 amino acids. CDR3 coding DNA: TGTGCCAGCAGCCCTGTTAGACAGGGACGCGAAAAACTGTTTTTT. Protein product: CASSPVRQGREKLFF.

This clone was detected a few times. The chain has TRBV5-1 and TRBJ1-1, with D perhaps matching TRBD1 (6 bases). The CDR3 runs to 13 residues. With 3 bases removed from V and 3 bases from J, the gap between germline ends came to 9 bases. Germline CDR1 and CDR2: SGHRS and YFSETQ. This CDR3 is CASSSKGDTEAFF. DNA of the CDR3: TGCGCCAGCAGCTCCAAGGGGGACACTGAAGCTTTCTTT.

V gene TRBV5-1 combines with J gene TRBJ2-3; no definite D call. Germline CDR1 is SGHRS and CDR2 is YFSETQ. The CDR3 sequence is 13 residues long. V lost 0 bases and J lost 4, with 6 bases in between. CDR3 in amino acids: CASSLAGPDTQYF. The DNA for the CDR3 is TGCGCCAGCAGCTTGGCCGGACCAGATACGCAGTATTTT. Full variable domain (remainder filled in from reference TRBV5-1 and TRBJ2-3): KAGVTQTPRYLIKTRGQQVTLSCSPISGHRSVSWYQQTPGQGLQFLFEYFSETQRNKGNFPGRFSGRQFSNSRSEMNVSTLELGDSALYLCASSLAGPDTQYFGPGTRLTVL.

There are a few counts of this clone. The rearrangement joins TRBV28 to TRBJ2-7; tentative D call: TRBD1 (6 bases). Germline V lookup: CDR1 MDHEN, CDR2 SYDVKM. There are 13 residues in the CDR3. The germline V and J ends were trimmed by 7 bases and 3 bases, with 13 bases remaining between them. CDR3 sequence (DNA): TGTGCCAGCACTGAAGGGGGATACTACGAGCAGTACTTC. Translating it yields CASTEGGYYEQYF.

This chain joins TRBV28 and TRBJ2-7; D gene unclear. From germline, CDR1 is MDHEN and CDR2 SYDVKM. This CDR3 is 15 amino acids long. Trimming removed 5 bases from V and 3 bases from J, with 17 bases in between. In nucleotides, the CDR3 is TGTGCCAGCAGTCCATCCACCTCATTAGGCTACGAGCAGTACTTC. This codes for CASSPSTSLGYEQYF.

In its sample, this clone was seen a few times. The chain joins TRBV5-1 to TRBJ2-7, with D perhaps TRBD2 (5 bases). Between the trimmed V and J ends, which lost 6 bases and 5 bases, there was a span of 15 bases. Germline V gene sequence: CDR1 SGHRS, CDR2 YFSETQ. This CDR3 contains 13 residues. The CDR3 DNA reads as TGCGCCAGCATCGAAAGTCCGGGGAACGAGCAGTACTTC. Translation gives CASIESPGNEQYF.

This clone was counted between two and nine times. The chain links TRBV23-1 to TRBJ2-1; TRBD2 matches at 11 bases. TRBV23-1 is given ORF status, its function remaining uncertain. V shed 2 bases, J shed 4 bases, and the junction held 1 base outside the gene matches. The CDR3 spans 15 residues. The CDR3 sequence: CASSQTSGRYNEQFF. As DNA, the CDR3 is TGCGCCAGCAGTCAAACTAGCGGGAGATACAATGAGCAGTTCTTC.

This clone was observed a handful of times. The rearrangement uses TRBV28 and TRBJ1-4; D might be TRBD1 (6 bases). Germline loops: CDR1 MDHEN, CDR2 SYDVKM. V was shortened by 2 bases and J by 7 bases, with 11 bases between the two germline ends. The CDR3 covers 14 residues. CDR3 DNA sequence: TGTGCCAGCAGTTTAATAGGGGGGAGTGAAAAACTGTTTTTT. It encodes CASSLIGGSEKLFF.

The chain uses TRBV9 and TRBJ1-1; D gene uncertain. V lost 3 bases and J 5 bases, leaving 11 bases between the germline ends. The CDR3 contains 13 residues. Germline V gene lookup returns CDR1 SGDLS and CDR2 YYNGEE. CDR3 DNA sequence: TGTGCCAGCAGCGGTATCGGCGGGACTGAAGCTTTCTTT. Translating it yields CASSGIGGTEAFF.

This clone was seen once. The chain combines TRBV9 with TRBJ2-3; D perhaps matches TRBD1 (5 bases). Per germline, CDR1 SGDLS and CDR2 YYNGEE. V gave up 3 bases and J gave up 1 base, with 12 bases separating them. The CDR3 sequence is 15 residues long. CDR3 sequence (DNA): TGTGCCAGCAGCGCCGCTGGGGCTCGCACAGATACGCAGTATTTT. Protein: CASSAAGARTDTQYF.

This clone was observed a handful of times. The V gene is TRBV4-2, the J gene TRBJ2-7; no definite D call. In germline, CDR1 is LGHNA, CDR2 YNFKEQ. V was trimmed by 0 bases and J by 4 bases, leaving 10 bases between them. There are 14 residues in the CDR3. CDR3: CASSQDMVGYEQYF. CDR3 nucleotides: TGTGCCAGCAGCCAAGACATGGTAGGGTACGAGCAGTACTTC.

The V and J genes are TRBV5-5 and TRBJ1-5, with no clear D. The CDR3 is 12 residues long. Per germline, CDR1 SGHKS and CDR2 YYEKEE (reference sequence). V gave up 4 bases and J gave up 5 bases, with 7 bases separating them. The CDR3 DNA is TGTGCCAGCAGCGAGAACGATCAGCCCCAGCATTTT. Amino acid sequence: CASSENDQPQHF.

This clone came up a few times. The genes are TRBV29-1 and TRBJ2-3; D remains unclear. This CDR3 spans 17 amino acids. The V end was cut by 3 bases, the J end by 1 base, with 20 bases between. Germline V gene data show CDR1 as SQVTM and CDR2 as ANQGSEA. CDR3 region: CSVDSGSVLSRTDTQYF. In DNA, the CDR3 is TGCAGCGTTGATAGTGGCAGCGTCCTATCCCGCACAGATACGCAGTATTTT.

The rearrangement links TRBV5-1 to TRBJ1-1; TRBD1 might be the D (6 bases). The CDR3 runs to 13 residues. Trimming took off 4 bases at V and 1 base at J, with 8 bases between the two ends. Germline CDR1 is SGHRS and CDR2 is YFSETQ. CDR3 in DNA: TGCGCCAGCAGCAGGGACAAGAACACTGAAGCTTTCTTT. Protein sequence: CASSRDKNTEAFF.